A single sample is the source of the 29 T cell receptor beta chains below, sequenced in a study of patients and donors after allogeneic stem cell transplantation. TCRdb processed the RT-PCR reads anew with MiXCR; each CDR3 protein has one entry. The sample records some 960,000 distinct CDR3 sequences, about a sixth being singletons. The sequencing input was blood, either unsorted or a sorted T cell fraction (not recorded which). The source of these receptors is a human donor who was either an allogeneic HSCT recipient or a stem cell or donor lymphocyte infusion donor (not recorded which). It is not recorded whose cells these are; they may come from a transplant donor.

The rearrangement links TRBV4-2 to TRBJ2-7; TRBD1 agrees at 7 bases. The CDR3 has 14 residues. Trimming removed 1 base from V and 7 bases from J; junction bases left unmatched: 7. Germline V lookup: CDR1 LGHNA, CDR2 YNFKEQ. Written as DNA, the CDR3 is TGTGCCAGCAGCCAAGTGGGCTACAGGGGAGAGCAGTACTTC. This encodes CASSQVGYRGEQYF.

Comment on this clonotype: One junction end disagrees with the germline gene, perhaps due to a read error. The rearrangement links TRBV20-1 to TRBJ1-4; TRBD1 matches 10 bases. The germline CDR1 and CDR2 sequences are DFQATT and SNEGSKA (reference sequence). There are 14 residues in the CDR3. CDR3 loop: CSASPGTGDEKLFF. In DNA, the CDR3 is TGCAGTGCTAGTCCCGGGACAGGGGATGAAAAACTTTTTTTT.

In this sample, this clonotype turned up a few times. The genes are TRBV7-2 and TRBJ1-5; no definite D call. This CDR3 has 14 residues. The V gene lost 3 bases and the J gene lost 2 bases, with 8 bases spanning the gap. CDR1 is SGHTA, CDR2 FQGNSA, per germline. The CDR3 is CASSFHGGNQPQHF. The CDR3 nucleotides are TGTGCCAGCAGCTTCCACGGAGGCAATCAGCCCCAGCATTTT.

This chain links TRBV20-1 with TRBJ1-5; D possibly corresponds to TRBD1 (6 bases). This CDR3 spans 15 amino acids. Germline V gives CDR1 DFQATT, CDR2 SNEGSKA (reference sequence). V lost 0 bases and J 1 base, leaving 10 bases between the germline ends. CDR3: CSAREFQGSNQPQHF. CDR3 coding DNA: TGCAGTGCTAGAGAGTTCCAGGGGAGCAATCAGCCCCAGCATTTT.

The table lists this clonotype with many counts. The V and J genes are TRBV4-1 and TRBJ2-3; 10 bases are shared with TRBD2. CDR1 is MGHRA, CDR2 YSYEKL, per germline. V lost 4 bases and J lost 6; bases outside the gene matches: 4. The CDR3 is 14 residues long. Written as DNA, the CDR3 is TGCGCCAGCAGCCCACTAGCGGGAATTGATACGCAGTATTTT. This codes for CASSPLAGIDTQYF.

The chain has TRBV10-3 and TRBJ2-3; 8 nucleotides align to TRBD2. Germline-derived CDR1 and CDR2 are ENHRY and SYGVKD. The CDR3 spans 17 residues. With V trimmed by 0 bases and J by 7 bases, 12 bases remained unmatched. The chain's CDR3 is CAISESSKRGFLNTQYF. The CDR3 coding sequence is TGTGCCATCAGTGAGTCGTCGAAGCGGGGGTTCTTAAATACGCAGTATTTT.

The chain combines TRBV20-1 with TRBJ2-1; D remains unclear. V was trimmed by 3 bases and J by 6 bases, leaving 21 bases between them. The CDR3 has 16 amino acids. Germline CDR1 reads DFQATT; CDR2 reads SNEGSKA (reference sequence). The chain's CDR3 is CSASPPMGIAVNEQFF. The CDR3 DNA reads as TGCAGTGCTAGCCCCCCGATGGGAATAGCCGTCAATGAGCAGTTCTTC.

This clonotype has a handful of counts. The chain carries TRBV2 and TRBJ1-2; D may be TRBD1 (5 bases). Germline CDR1 SNHLY, CDR2 FYNNEI. This CDR3 has 15 residues. Trimming took 7 bases from V and 0 from J, leaving 15 bases between them. In nucleotides, the CDR3 is TGTGCCAGCATGGGAGGGACCACCCCTAACTATGGCTACACCTTC. Amino acid sequence: CASMGGTTPNYGYTF.

This clonotype was counted only a few times. This chain uses TRBV6-1 with TRBJ2-3; 8 bases line up with TRBD2. CDR1 is MNHNS and CDR2 is SASEGT in the germline V gene. V shed 3 bases and J 2 bases; nucleotides not matched to a gene: 4. CDR3 length: 15 residues. This chain's CDR3 is CASSDGGGYTDTQYF. The CDR3 nucleotides read TGTGCCAGCAGTGACGGCGGGGGGTACACAGATACGCAGTATTTT.

This sequence joins TRBV20-1 and TRBJ2-5; 8 positions match TRBD1. Germline V lookup: CDR1 DFQATT, CDR2 SNEGSKA (reference sequence). The length of the CDR3 is 13 residues. J gave up 5 bases and V 3 bases, and 5 bases lay outside the gene matches. The CDR3 region is CSARTGAGETQYF. The CDR3 coding sequence is TGCAGTGCTAGGACAGGGGCAGGGGAGACCCAGTACTTC.

This clonotype was counted only a few times. The V gene is TRBV3-1, the J gene TRBJ2-7, with D perhaps TRBD2 (6 bases). CDR3 size: 15 residues. In germline, CDR1 is LGHDT, CDR2 YNNKEL (reference sequence). Trimming removed 0 bases at V and 4 bases at J, with 13 bases between. CDR3 in DNA: TGTGCCAGCAGCCAAGATGGGTTGACTAGTTACGAGCAGTACTTC. It is translated as CASSQDGLTSYEQYF.

The chain couples TRBV5-1 to TRBJ2-3; TRBD2 aligns across 10 bases. There are 16 residues in the CDR3. V lost 0 bases, J lost 4 bases, and 5 bases stayed unmatched. Germline CDR1 SGHRS, CDR2 YFSETQ. CDR3 nucleotides: TGCGCCAGCAGCTTGGTTCCCAGCGGGAGGGCAGATACGCAGTATTTT. It encodes CASSLVPSGRADTQYF.

This clonotype has a count of ten or more. This sequence joins TRBV18 and TRBJ1-2; TRBD1 aligns across 8 bases. J lost 0 bases, V lost 8 bases, and 5 bases had no gene match. The length of the CDR3 is 14 residues. Germline V lookup: CDR1 KGHSH, CDR2 LQKENI. CDR3 in DNA: TGTGCCAGCAGCCCGGACAGGGCTAACTATGGCTACACCTTC. Translation: CASSPDRANYGYTF.

There are a few counts of this clonotype. The rearrangement uses TRBV7-2 and TRBJ1-3, with D unresolved. V dropped 2 bases and J dropped 4 bases, with 12 bases sitting between them. The germline V gene encodes CDR1 SGHTA and CDR2 FQGNSA. The CDR3 loop spans 15 amino acids. The CDR3 reads CASSLRPRLGNTIYF. The CDR3 coding sequence is TGTGCCAGCAGCTTACGACCGCGGCTCGGAAACACCATATATTTT.

This clonotype was counted between two and nine times. The chain links TRBV2 to TRBJ2-3; tentatively, D is TRBD1 (6 bases). The germline V and J ends were trimmed by 6 bases and 0 bases, with 13 bases remaining between them. This CDR3 region has 15 residues. Germline lookup yields CDR1 SNHLY and CDR2 FYNNEI. As DNA, the CDR3 is TGTGCCAGCAGGAGGACAGACGAAAGCACAGATACGCAGTATTTT. Its translation is CASRRTDESTDTQYF.

In this sample, this clonotype turned up a few times. The rearrangement joins TRBV6-2 or TRBV6-3 to TRBJ2-6, with 9 bases identical to TRBD1. V lost 5 bases and J lost 3; bases outside the gene matches: 5. This CDR3 comprises 16 residues. Germline V CDR1 and CDR2: MNHEY, SVGEGT. The CDR3 bases are TGTGCCAGCAGTAAAACAGGGGGCGGTGGGGCCAACGTCCTGACTTTC. Translation gives CASSKTGGGGANVLTF.

As for this clonotype: This may stem from a read error, because a much larger clone lies one nucleotide away. The chain uses TRBV4-3 and TRBJ2-3; D gene uncertain. CDR3 length: 14 amino acids. Germline V gene sequence: CDR1 LGHNA, CDR2 YSLEER. CDR3: CASSQGQGLDTQCF. CDR3 nucleotide sequence: TGCGCCAGCAGCCAAGGACAAGGCCTGGATACGCAGTGTTTT.

The chain couples TRBV7-2 to TRBJ1-6; TRBD1 aligns across 8 bases. Looked up from germline, CDR1 is SGHTA and CDR2 is FQGNSA. The junction had 4 bases not matched to a gene; V was cut back by 6 bases and J by 3 bases. The CDR3 runs 15 residues. As DNA, the CDR3 is TGTGCCAGCAGTTATGACAGGGGCTATAATTCACCCCTCCACTTT. This gives the protein CASSYDRGYNSPLHF.

This clonotype was counted between two and nine times. This chain connects TRBV7-9 to TRBJ2-3; D may be TRBD1 or TRBD2 (5 bases each). Trimming took 7 bases from V and 0 from J, leaving 14 bases between them. CDR1 and CDR2 (germline): SEHNR, FQNEAQ (reference sequence). This CDR3 contains 15 residues. DNA for the CDR3: TGTGCCAGCACCGAGGGGTATACTAGCACAGATACGCAGTATTTT. It yields the protein CASTEGYTSTDTQYF.

This clonotype occurred a few times. This chain joins TRBV20-1 and TRBJ2-5; the D is unclear. Trimming left V 2 bases short and J 5 bases short, with 18 bases between. The CDR3 contains 15 residues. The germline CDR1 and CDR2 sequences are DFQATT and SNEGSKA (reference sequence). CDR3 nucleotide sequence: TGCAGTGCTAGAAAGGCACCACCGACGGGTGAGACCCAGTACTTC. This gives the protein CSARKAPPTGETQYF.

The sample holds a few counts of this clonotype. The CDR3 DNA reads TGCAGTGCTAGAGATCACAGGGTTGACTATGGCTACACCTTC. It codes for CSARDHRVDYGYTF. The rearrangement joins TRBV20-1 to TRBJ1-2; D is possibly TRBD1 (6 bases). V lost 0 bases and J lost 3, with 11 bases in between. CDR1 is DFQATT and CDR2 is SNEGSKA in the germline V gene (reference sequence). This CDR3 contains 14 residues.

This clonotype was detected many times. This sequence joins TRBV5-6 and TRBJ2-3; 7 bases fit TRBD1. Germline CDR1 is SGHDT and CDR2 is YYEEEE. This CDR3 comprises 16 residues. The junction had 11 bases not matched to a gene; V was cut back by 4 bases and J by 3 bases. The CDR3 DNA reads as TGTGCCAGCAGCGTCTCGGGAAGGGGGCGGACAGATACGCAGTATTTT. Protein product: CASSVSGRGRTDTQYF.

This clonotype occurred a few times. The chain employs TRBV24-1 and TRBJ2-7, with a tentative D call TRBD1 (6 bases). Trimming pared 9 bases from V and 0 bases from J, leaving 11 bases between. The CDR3 has 13 residues. Germline values: CDR1 KGHDR, CDR2 SFDVKD. This CDR3 reads CATQGQHSYEQYF. CDR3 in DNA: TGTGCCACCCAGGGACAACACTCCTACGAGCAGTACTTC.

This chain connects TRBV7-9 to TRBJ2-2; TRBD2 aligns across 7 bases. The V segment lost 5 bases and the J segment 5 bases; nucleotides outside the gene matches: 11. This CDR3 has 16 residues. The germline CDR1 and CDR2 sequences are SEHNR and FQNEAQ (reference sequence). Here the CDR3 reads CASSPMTQAGTGELFF. The CDR3 DNA follows: TGTGCCAGCAGCCCGATGACACAAGCGGGAACCGGGGAGCTGTTTTTT.

The table lists this clonotype with a count of one. V is TRBV12-3 or TRBV12-4 and J is TRBJ2-3; the match to TRBD1 covers 10 bases. V dropped 8 bases and J dropped 1; count of bases not matched to a gene: 12. The CDR3 runs 17 residues. CDR3 amino acids: CASSWGGTGAGTDTQYF. In nucleotides, the CDR3 is TGTGCCAGCTCGTGGGGGGGGACAGGGGCGGGCACAGATACGCAGTATTTT.

V and J are TRBV21-1 and TRBJ2-5. TRBV21-1 is a known pseudogene. This CDR3 is built from 12 residues. This CDR3 reads CASSKIPETQYF. The CDR3 DNA reads TGTGCCAGCAGCAAAATTCCAGAGACCCAGTACTTC.

At least ten counts were recorded for this clonotype. The chain joins TRBV30 to TRBJ2-1; TRBD2 agrees at 12 bases. V was clipped by 7 bases and J by 6 bases; unmatched bases: 10. CDR3 length: 15 amino acids. Germline CDR1 and CDR2: GTSNPN and SVGIG (reference sequence). Written as DNA, the CDR3 is TGTGCCTACCTAGCTAGCGGGAGGGCCGTCAATGAGCAGTTCTTC. Translating it yields CAYLASGRAVNEQFF.

The V call is TRBV7-2, the J call TRBJ2-7; D uncertain. This CDR3 contains 15 residues. Trimming took 3 bases from V and 4 from J, leaving 16 bases between them. Germline loops: CDR1 SGHTA, CDR2 FQGNSA. The CDR3 DNA is TGTGCCAGCAGCTTCGGAACACCAGATCTATACGAGCAGTACTTC. Protein: CASSFGTPDLYEQYF.

This clonotype has just a few counts. J is TRBJ1-5 and V is TRBV20-1; D might be TRBD1 (5 bases). Germline-derived CDR1 and CDR2 are DFQATT and SNEGSKA (reference sequence). The CDR3 has 15 amino acids. CDR3 region: CSAYGGAGLNQPQHF. CDR3 in DNA: TGCAGCGCCTATGGTGGGGCAGGGCTGAATCAGCCCCAGCATTTT.